This T cell receptor (beta chain) was sequenced during a study of T cell repertoires in cytomegalovirus infection. About the research overall: Through public TCR beta signatures, both CMV infection and matching HLA type were indicated.

TCRdb passed the reads through MiXCR, listing each CDR3 protein once. The sample has over 150,000 distinct CDR3 sequences, 17% seen once. Unmatched junction bases numbered 6, after V lost 9 bases and J lost 3 bases. CDR1 is SNHLY, CDR2 FYNNEI, per germline. The CDR3 length is 14 residues. As for this clonotype: The antigen remains undetermined.

Study-level points and caveats: The study identified carriers of CMV plus the relevant HLA from cumulative public TCR beta family frequency. Clonotypes of TCR beta that were HLA-C-restricted and CMV-specific dominated the ex vivo response.

The TCR sequence derives from a human donor in good health (CMV status not recorded). Some clones in this sample may be carry-over from other donors' samples. V usage is TRBV2 and J usage is TRBJ2-1; 9 bases match TRBD1. The sample taken for sequencing was CD8+ T cells from PBMCs. In DNA form, the CDR3 reads TGTGCCAGTCCGGGGACAGGGCACTACAATGAGCAGTTCTTC. It encodes CASPGTGHYNEQFF.